These T cell receptor beta chains were read from a single sample in a study of cytomegalovirus exposure and HLA in healthy donors. The assay was immunoSEQ multiplex PCR, and TCRdb's table has in-frame clones only and misses some. The sample carries some 150,000 clones, roughly 77% recorded once. Sequencing was carried out using PBMCs. These receptors originate from a man aged 30 to 45 in good health and CMV-seropositive. CDR3s include the opening cysteine and the closing phenylalanine or tryptophan. Each record gives: D gene, J gene, V gene, clone size, CDR3 DNA, CDR3 protein. A D gene is named only where the DNA matches it firmly. The size entry is marked missing in some rows and otherwise reads once, few, many or a size class.

TRBD2 | TRBJ2-1 | TRBV9 | . | TGTGCCAGCAGCGTAACAGCGGGAGTCGGGGATGAGCAGTTCTTC | CASSVTAGVGDEQFF
TRBD2 | TRBJ2-1 | TRBV7-7 | . | TGTGCTAGCAGCTTAGAGCGGGACGGATACAATGAGCAGTTCTTC | CASSLERDGYNEQFF
TRBD1 | TRBJ2-7 | TRBV6-6 | . | TGTGCCAGCAGATCCGGGACAGGGATATACGAGCAGTACTTC | CASRSGTGIYEQYF
. | TRBJ1-4 | TRBV7-9 | . | TGTGCCAGCAGCCCCGGGCAGGGTGGAGAAAAACTGTTTTTT | CASSPGQGGEKLFF
TRBD2 | TRBJ2-3 | TRBV11-3 | . | TGTGCCAGCAGCCCCCGCGGGAGTGAGACAGATACGCAGTATTTT | CASSPRGSETDTQYF
TRBD1 | TRBJ1-5 | TRBV19 | . | TGTGCCAGTAGTATTGGACAGGGACGGCAGCCCCAGCATTTT | CASSIGQGRQPQHF
TRBD2 | TRBJ2-1 | TRBV7-8 | once | TGTGCCAGCAGCACCCTAGCGGGGGTAACTTACAATGAGCAGTTCTTC | CASSTLAGVTYNEQFF
TRBD1 | TRBJ2-5 | TRBV6-5 | . | TGTGCCAGCAGTTACGGCAGGGGGCTGGAGACCCAGTACTTC | CASSYGRGLETQYF
TRBD1 | TRBJ1-5 | TRBV30 | . | TGTGCCTGGGGCACCGGGACAGTTAATCAGCCCCAGCATTTT | CAWGTGTVNQPQHF
. | TRBJ2-2 | TRBV27 | . | TGTGCCAGCACCCCCCTGGGGTCTCCGCAGGGTTACACCGGGGAGCTGTTTTTT | CASTPLGSPQGYTGELFF
TRBD1 | TRBJ1-5 | TRBV5-4 | . | TGTGCCAGCAGCCTGGACAGGGGCAATCAGCCCCAGCATTTT | CASSLDRGNQPQHF
. | TRBJ2-1 | TRBV2 | . | TGTGCCAGCAGTCAAGGGTCGGCTAGCCAGTGGTCAAATGAGCAGTTCTTC | CASSQGSASQWSNEQFF
TRBD1 | TRBJ1-3 | TRBV28 | . | TGTGCCACGTGGGACAGGGGAAACACCATATATTTT | CATWDRGNTIYF
. | TRBJ1-1 | TRBV2 | . | TGTGCCAGCAGTGATAGAGGGGGGGGTGGCACTGAAGCTTTCTTT | CASSDRGGGGTEAFF
. | TRBJ2-7 | TRBV27 | . | TGTGCCAGCAGTTGGCCCTTGGGGGCGCAAGTCTCCTACGAGCAGTACTTC | CASSWPLGAQVSYEQYF
TRBD2 | TRBJ2-5 | TRBV6-5 | . | TGTGCCAGCAGTTTCTCAACCGGGACTAGACGTGGGACCCAGTACTTC | CASSFSTGTRRGTQYF
. | TRBJ2-7 | TRBV9 | few | TGTGCCAGCAGCGGACAGGGGATCACGGGAGGAGGATACGAGCAGTACTTC | CASSGQGITGGGYEQYF
TRBD1 | TRBJ1-4 | TRBV5-1 | . | TGCGCCAGCAGCTTGGCGCAGGGGGCCTCTAATGAAAAACTGTTTTTT | CASSLAQGASNEKLFF
TRBD1 | TRBJ1-1 | TRBV6-4 | once | TGTGCCAGCAGCCTGACAGGGGAGGACACTGAAGCTTTCTTT | CASSLTGEDTEAFF
. | TRBJ2-6 | TRBV27 | . | TGTGCCAGCAGTTTACCCGGGGTCGGGGCCAACGTCCTGACTTTC | CASSLPGVGANVLTF
TRBD1 | TRBJ1-5 | TRBV6-6 | few | TGTGCCAGCAGTAGCCCCACCACAGGGGGCGACCAGCATTTT | CASSSPTTGGDQHF
TRBD1 | TRBJ1-2 | TRBV30 | . | TGTGCCTGTACGACAGGGATTGGCTACACCTTC | CACTTGIGYTF
. | TRBJ1-2 | TRBV28 | . | TGTGCCAGCAGTGTTCCTACAGGGAAGTCGGGCTATGGCTACACCTTC | CASSVPTGKSGYGYTF
. | TRBJ1-1 | TRBV7-8 | once | TGTGCCAGCAGCCCCCGGGGGGGCCTATTGAACACTGAAGCTTTCTTT | CASSPRGGLLNTEAFF
. | TRBJ2-7 | TRBV7-8 | . | TGTGCCAGCAGCCCGTTTGGCGGCCCCTACTACGAGCAGTACTTC | CASSPFGGPYYEQYF
TRBD2 | TRBJ2-3 | TRBV7-3 | . | TGTGCCAGCAGCATCGGGACTAGCGGAAATACAGATACGCAGTATTTT | CASSIGTSGNTDTQYF
TRBD1 | TRBJ2-5 | TRBV7-3 | few | TGTGCCAGCAGCCCCTCACGAGACAGGGGGAGGGAGACCCAGTACTTC | CASSPSRDRGRETQYF
. | TRBJ2-7 | TRBV14 | . | TGTGCCAGCAGCCAAGATATACCTGATTCGGTCTACGAGCAGTACTTC | CASSQDIPDSVYEQYF
. | TRBJ1-3 | TRBV27 | . | TGTGCCAGCAGTTTAAGTCGTGGGGAGACATCTGGAAACACCATATATTTT | CASSLSRGETSGNTIYF
. | TRBJ1-1 | TRBV6-1 | . | TGTGCCAGCAGTGAAGCGCCACGGGGAGGATCTGAAGCTTTCTTT | CASSEAPRGGSEAFF
TRBD1 | TRBJ2-5 | TRBV7-9 | . | TGTGCCAGCAGCTCCAGGGGGCCGGAGACCCAGTACTTC | CASSSRGPETQYF
. | TRBJ2-5 | TRBV28 | . | TGTGCCAGCGTCGGACTGACACTGGGAACCCAGTACTTC | CASVGLTLGTQYF
TRBD1 | TRBJ1-4 | TRBV7-8 | . | TGTGCCAGCAGTAAGGCGACAGGGGGCAACGAAAAACTGTTTTTT | CASSKATGGNEKLFF
. | TRBJ1-2 | TRBV7-8 | . | TGTGCCAGCAGCTTAGGGGGGACATTCCTGTCTGATGGCTACACCTTC | CASSLGGTFLSDGYTF
. | TRBJ1-1 | TRBV7-8 | few | TGTGCCAGCAGCCCGAAGGTCGGCGGGGGAGATGAAGCTTTCTTT | CASSPKVGGGDEAFF
. | TRBJ1-1 | TRBV4-1 | . | TGCGCCAGCAGCCAAACAGGGTCTGTGAACACTGAAGCTTTCTTT | CASSQTGSVNTEAFF
. | TRBJ1-5 | TRBV19 | . | TGTGCCAGTAGTATGGGGCATTACAGCAATCAGCCCCAGCATTTT | CASSMGHYSNQPQHF
TRBD1 | TRBJ1-3 | TRBV5-4 | . | TGTGCCAGCAGTCCCGGGACAGGGGTCGCTGGAAACACCATATATTTT | CASSPGTGVAGNTIYF
TRBD2 | TRBJ2-1 | TRBV5-4 | few | TGTGCCAGCAGCCCCACACTGGGACTAGCCGACAATGAGCAGTTCTTC | CASSPTLGLADNEQFF
TRBD2 | TRBJ2-5 | TRBV5-6 | . | TGTGCCAGCGCCGGACTAGCGGGGAACCAAGAGACCCAGTACTTC | CASAGLAGNQETQYF
TRBD2 | TRBJ2-3 | TRBV18 | . | TGTGCCAGCTCACCACCCGCCAGCGGGGGAGTCACAGATACGCAGTATTTT | CASSPPASGGVTDTQYF
TRBD2 | TRBJ2-2 | TRBV15 | . | TGTGCCACCAGCAGAGATTTAGCGGGGGGGCCCGGGGAGCTGTTTTTT | CATSRDLAGGPGELFF
TRBD1 | TRBJ2-7 | TRBV5-1 | . | TGCGCCAGCAGCACTGGACAGGGGATTAACTTCTTC | CASSTGQGINFF
. | TRBJ2-3 | TRBV7-9 | . | TGTGCCAGCAGCTTAGCGGGGGCCACAGATACGCAGTATTTT | CASSLAGATDTQYF
. | TRBJ1-2 | TRBV7-2 | . | TGTGCCAGCAGCCCTACAGGCGGGGCTAACTATGGCTACACCTTC | CASSPTGGANYGYTF
. | TRBJ1-3 | TRBV6-4 | . | TGTGCCAGCAGTGATTCGGTTTTGCTTAGGACAGAGTTCTCTGGAAACACCATATATTTT | CASSDSVLLRTEFSGNTIYF
. | TRBJ2-7 | TRBV30 | . | TGTGCCTGGTGTCGGGGATCATCCTACGAGCAGTACTTC | CAWCRGSSYEQYF
. | TRBJ1-1 | TRBV27 | . | TGTGCCAGCTCTTGGAGGGGTATGAACACTGAAGCTTTCTTT | CASSWRGMNTEAFF
TRBD1 | TRBJ1-6 | TRBV19 | . | TGTGCCAGTAGTACGACAGGGGGCCCGGGGTCACCCCTCCACTTT | CASSTTGGPGSPLHF
TRBD2 | TRBJ2-2 | TRBV28 | . | TGTGCCAGCATCGTAGCGGGGGGGATCGGGGAGCTGTTTTTT | CASIVAGGIGELFF
TRBD2 | TRBJ2-3 | TRBV7-6 | . | TGTGCCAGCAGCGTACTAGCGGGGGGCACAGATACGCAGTATTTT | CASSVLAGGTDTQYF
. | TRBJ2-5 | TRBV6-5 | . | TGTGCCAGCAGTTACCAGGGTCAAGAGACCCAGTACTTC | CASSYQGQETQYF
. | TRBJ1-5 | TRBV2 | . | TGTGCCAGCAGTGTGGCAGATAATCAGCCCCAGCATTTT | CASSVADNQPQHF
TRBD1 | TRBJ1-1 | TRBV10-3 | . | TGTGCCATCAGTGACGGGACAGTACACATGAACACTGAAGCTTTCTTT | CAISDGTVHMNTEAFF
. | TRBJ2-2 | TRBV5-4 | . | TGTGCCAGCAGCATATTTACCGGGGAGCTGTTTTTT | CASSIFTGELFF
TRBD1 | TRBJ1-2 | TRBV29-1 | . | TGCAGCGTTGAGTGGATGACAGGGGGCGGCGGCTACACCTTC | CSVEWMTGGGGYTF